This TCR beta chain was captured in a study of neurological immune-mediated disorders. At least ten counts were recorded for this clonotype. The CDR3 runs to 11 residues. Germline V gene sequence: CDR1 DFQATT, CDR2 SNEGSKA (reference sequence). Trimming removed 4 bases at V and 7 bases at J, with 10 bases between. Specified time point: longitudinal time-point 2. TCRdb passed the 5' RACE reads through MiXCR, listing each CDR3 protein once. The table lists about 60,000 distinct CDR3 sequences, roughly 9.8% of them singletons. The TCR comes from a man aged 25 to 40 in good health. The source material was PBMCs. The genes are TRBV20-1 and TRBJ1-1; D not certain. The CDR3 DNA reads TGCAGTGCTACCCCGAGTATTGAAGCTTTCTTT. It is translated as CSATPSIEAFF.